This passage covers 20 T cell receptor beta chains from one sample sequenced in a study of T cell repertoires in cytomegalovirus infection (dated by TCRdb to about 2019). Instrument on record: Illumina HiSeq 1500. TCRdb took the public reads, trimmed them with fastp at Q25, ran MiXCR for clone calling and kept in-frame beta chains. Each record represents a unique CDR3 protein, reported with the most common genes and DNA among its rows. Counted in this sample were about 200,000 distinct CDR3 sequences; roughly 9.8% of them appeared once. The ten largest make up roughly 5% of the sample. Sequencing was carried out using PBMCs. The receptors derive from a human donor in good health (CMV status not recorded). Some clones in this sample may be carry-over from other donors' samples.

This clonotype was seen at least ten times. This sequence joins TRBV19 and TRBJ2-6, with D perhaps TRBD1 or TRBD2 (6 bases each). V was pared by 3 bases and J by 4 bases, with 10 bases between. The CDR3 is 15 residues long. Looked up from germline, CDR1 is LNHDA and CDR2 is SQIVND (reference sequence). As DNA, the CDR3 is TGTGCCAGTAGTATTGGGGGGCTCGGGGCCAACGTCCTGACTTTC. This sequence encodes CASSIGGLGANVLTF.

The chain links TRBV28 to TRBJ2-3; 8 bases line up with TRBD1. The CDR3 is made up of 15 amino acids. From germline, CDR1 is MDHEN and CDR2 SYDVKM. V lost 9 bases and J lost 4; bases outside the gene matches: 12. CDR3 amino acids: CASSLAQGVADTQYF. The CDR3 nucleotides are TGTGCCAGTTCTCTTGCACAGGGGGTAGCAGATACGCAGTATTTT. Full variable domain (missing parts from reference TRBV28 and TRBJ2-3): DVKVTQSSRYLVKRTGEKVFLECVQDMDHENMFWYRQDPGLGLRLIYFSYDVKMKEKGDIPEGYSVSREKKERFSLILESASTNQTSMYLCASSLAQGVADTQYFGPGTRLTVL.

The CDR3 DNA reads as TGCAGTGCTAACCGACAGGGAGGGGATGGCTACACCTTC. Translated, it gives CSANRQGGDGYTF. This sequence joins TRBV20-1 and TRBJ1-2; 7 bases map to TRBD1. The CDR3 length is 13 residues. Unmatched junction bases numbered 8, after V lost 4 bases and J lost 6 bases. Germline assignment: CDR1 DFQATT and CDR2 SNEGSKA (reference sequence).

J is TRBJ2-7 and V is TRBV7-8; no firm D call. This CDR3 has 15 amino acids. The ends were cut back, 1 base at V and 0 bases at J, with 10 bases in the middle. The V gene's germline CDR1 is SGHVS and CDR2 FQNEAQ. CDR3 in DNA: TGTGCCAGCAGCTTAGAAGCGAGCGTCTCCTACGAGCAGTACTTC. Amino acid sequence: CASSLEASVSYEQYF.

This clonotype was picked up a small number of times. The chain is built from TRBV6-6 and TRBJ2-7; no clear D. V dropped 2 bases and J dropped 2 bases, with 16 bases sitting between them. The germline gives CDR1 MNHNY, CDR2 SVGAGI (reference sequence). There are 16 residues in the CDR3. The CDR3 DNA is TGTGCCAGCAGTTACACCAAGACAAGGACGACCTACGAGCAGTACTTC. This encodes CASSYTKTRTTYEQYF.

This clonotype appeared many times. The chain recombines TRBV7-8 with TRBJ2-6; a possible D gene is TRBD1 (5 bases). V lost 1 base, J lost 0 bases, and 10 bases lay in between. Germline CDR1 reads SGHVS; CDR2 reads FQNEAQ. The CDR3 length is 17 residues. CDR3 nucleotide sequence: TGTGCCAGCAGCTTAGGGGGCAGGAACTCTGGGGCCAACGTCCTGACTTTC. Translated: CASSLGGRNSGANVLTF.

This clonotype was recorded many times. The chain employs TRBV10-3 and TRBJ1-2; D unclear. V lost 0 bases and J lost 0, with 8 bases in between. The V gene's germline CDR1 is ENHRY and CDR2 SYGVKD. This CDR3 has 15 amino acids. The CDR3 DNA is TGTGCCATCAGTGAGTCCGCGGAAGCTAACTATGGCTACACCTTC. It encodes CAISESAEANYGYTF.

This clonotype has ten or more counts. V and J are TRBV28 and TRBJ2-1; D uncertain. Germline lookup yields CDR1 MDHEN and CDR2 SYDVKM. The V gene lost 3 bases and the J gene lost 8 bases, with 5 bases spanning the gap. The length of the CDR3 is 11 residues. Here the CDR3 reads CASSFSDEQFF. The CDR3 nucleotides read TGTGCCAGCAGTTTTTCGGATGAGCAGTTCTTC.

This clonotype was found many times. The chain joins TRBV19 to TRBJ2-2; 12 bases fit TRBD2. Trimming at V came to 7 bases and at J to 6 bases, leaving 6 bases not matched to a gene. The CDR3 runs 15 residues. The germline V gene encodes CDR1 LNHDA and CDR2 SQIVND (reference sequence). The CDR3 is CASNPSGGAPGELFF. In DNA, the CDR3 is TGTGCCAGTAACCCTAGCGGGGGGGCCCCCGGGGAGCTGTTTTTT.

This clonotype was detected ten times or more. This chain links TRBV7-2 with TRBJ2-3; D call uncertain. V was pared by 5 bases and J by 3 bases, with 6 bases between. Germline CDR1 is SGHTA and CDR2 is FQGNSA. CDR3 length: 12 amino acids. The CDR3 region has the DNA TGTGCCAGCAGCCGCCAAACAGATACGCAGTATTTT. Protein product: CASSRQTDTQYF. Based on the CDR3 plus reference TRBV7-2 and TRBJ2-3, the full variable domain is GAGVSQSPSNKVTEKGKDVELRCDPISGHTALYWYRQSLGQGLEFLIYFQGNSAPDKSGLPSDRFSAERTGGSVSTLTIQRTQQEDSAVYLCASSRQTDTQYFGPGTRLTVL.

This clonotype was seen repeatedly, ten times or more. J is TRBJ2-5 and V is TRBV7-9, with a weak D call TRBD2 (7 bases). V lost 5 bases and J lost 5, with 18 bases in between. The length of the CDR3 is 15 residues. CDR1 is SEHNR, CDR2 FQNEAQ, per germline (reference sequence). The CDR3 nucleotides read TGTGCCAGCAGCCCAGGGGCGGGGGCGGCCGAGACCCAGTACTTC. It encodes CASSPGAGAAETQYF.

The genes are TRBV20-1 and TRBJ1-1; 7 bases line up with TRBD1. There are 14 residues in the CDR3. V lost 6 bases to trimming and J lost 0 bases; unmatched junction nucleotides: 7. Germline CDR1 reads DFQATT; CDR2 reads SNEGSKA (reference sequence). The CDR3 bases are TGCAGTGCAAAAGACAGGGCAATGAACACTGAAGCTTTCTTT. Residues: CSAKDRAMNTEAFF.

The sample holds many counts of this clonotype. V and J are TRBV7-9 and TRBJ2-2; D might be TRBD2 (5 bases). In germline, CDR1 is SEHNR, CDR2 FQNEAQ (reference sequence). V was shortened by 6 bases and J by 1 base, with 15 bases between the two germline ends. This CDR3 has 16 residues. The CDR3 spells CASRVKDWMNTGELFF. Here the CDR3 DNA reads TGTGCCAGCAGAGTGAAGGACTGGATGAACACCGGGGAGCTGTTTTTT.

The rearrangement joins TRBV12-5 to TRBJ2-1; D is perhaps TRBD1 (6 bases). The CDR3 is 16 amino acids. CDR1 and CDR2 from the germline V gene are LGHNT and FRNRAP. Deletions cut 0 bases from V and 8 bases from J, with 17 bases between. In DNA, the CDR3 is TGTGCTAGTGGTTTGGTACTGGGGGCCAGGATGGATGAGCAGTTCTTC. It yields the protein CASGLVLGARMDEQFF. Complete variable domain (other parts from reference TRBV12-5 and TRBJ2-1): DARVTQTPRHKVTEMGQEVTMRCQPILGHNTVFWYRQTMMQGLELLAYFRNRAPLDDSGMPKDRFSAEMPDATLATLKIQPSEPRDSAVYFCASGLVLGARMDEQFFGPGTRLTVL.

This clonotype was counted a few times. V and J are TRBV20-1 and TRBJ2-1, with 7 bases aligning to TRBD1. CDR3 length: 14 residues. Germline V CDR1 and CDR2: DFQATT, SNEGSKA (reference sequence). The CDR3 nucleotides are TGCAGCCTGAACCGGGACAGCTCCTACAATGAGCAGTTCTTC. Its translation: CSLNRDSSYNEQFF.

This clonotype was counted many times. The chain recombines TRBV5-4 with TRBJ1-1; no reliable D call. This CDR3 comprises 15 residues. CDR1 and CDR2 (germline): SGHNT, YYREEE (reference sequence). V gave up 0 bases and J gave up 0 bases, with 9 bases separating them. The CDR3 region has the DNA TGTGCCAGCAGCTTGGGCGGAGGGCTGAACACTGAAGCTTTCTTT. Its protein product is CASSLGGGLNTEAFF.

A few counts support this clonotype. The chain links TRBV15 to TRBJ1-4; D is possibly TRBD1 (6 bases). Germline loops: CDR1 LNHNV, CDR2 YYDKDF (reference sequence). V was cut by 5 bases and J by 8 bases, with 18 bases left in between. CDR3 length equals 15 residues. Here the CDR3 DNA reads TGTGCCACCAGCCCCCGGGGGGGCAATGGGGAAAAACTGTTTTTT. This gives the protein CATSPRGGNGEKLFF.

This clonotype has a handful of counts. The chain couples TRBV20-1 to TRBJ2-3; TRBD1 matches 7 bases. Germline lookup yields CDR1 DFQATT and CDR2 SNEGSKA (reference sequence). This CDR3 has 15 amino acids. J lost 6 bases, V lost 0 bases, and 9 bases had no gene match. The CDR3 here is CSARDRAGGMDTQYF. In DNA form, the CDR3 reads TGCAGTGCTAGAGATCGTGCAGGGGGTATGGATACGCAGTATTTT.

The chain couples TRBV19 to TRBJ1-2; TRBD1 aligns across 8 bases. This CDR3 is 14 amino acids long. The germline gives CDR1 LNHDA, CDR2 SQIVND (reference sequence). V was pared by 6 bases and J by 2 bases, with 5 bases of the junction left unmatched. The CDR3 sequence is CASSGQGVNYGYTF. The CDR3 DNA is TGTGCCAGTAGCGGACAGGGTGTAAACTATGGCTACACCTTC. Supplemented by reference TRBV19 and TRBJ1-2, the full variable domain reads DGGITQSPKYLFRKEGQNVTLSCEQNLNHDAMYWYRQDPGQGLRLIYYSQIVNDFQKGDIAEGYSVSREKKESFPLTVTSAQKNPTAFYLCASSGQGVNYGYTFGSGTRLTVV.

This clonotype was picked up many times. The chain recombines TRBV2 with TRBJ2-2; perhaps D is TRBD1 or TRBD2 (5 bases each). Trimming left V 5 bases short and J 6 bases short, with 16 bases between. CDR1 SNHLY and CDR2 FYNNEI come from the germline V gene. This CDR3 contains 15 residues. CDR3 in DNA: TGTGCCAGCAGTCTTTTTGTCGGGGCGGCCGGGGAGCTGTTTTTT. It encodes CASSLFVGAAGELFF.